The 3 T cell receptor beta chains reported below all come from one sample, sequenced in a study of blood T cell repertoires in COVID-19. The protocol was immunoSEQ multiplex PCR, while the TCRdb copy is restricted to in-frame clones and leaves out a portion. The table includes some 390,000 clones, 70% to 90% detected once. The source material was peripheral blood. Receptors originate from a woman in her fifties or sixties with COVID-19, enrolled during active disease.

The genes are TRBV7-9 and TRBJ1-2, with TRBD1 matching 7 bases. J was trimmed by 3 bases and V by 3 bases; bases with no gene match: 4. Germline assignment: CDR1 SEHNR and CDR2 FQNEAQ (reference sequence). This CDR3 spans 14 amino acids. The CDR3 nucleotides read TGTGCCAGCAGCTTGGGGACAGTGGACTATGGCTACACCTTC. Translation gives CASSLGTVDYGYTF.

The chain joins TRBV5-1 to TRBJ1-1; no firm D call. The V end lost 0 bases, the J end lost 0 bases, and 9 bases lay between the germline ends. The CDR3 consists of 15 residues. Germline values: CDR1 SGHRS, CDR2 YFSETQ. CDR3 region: CASSLGQPMNTEAFF. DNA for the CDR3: TGCGCCAGCAGCTTGGGACAACCAATGAACACTGAAGCTTTCTTT.

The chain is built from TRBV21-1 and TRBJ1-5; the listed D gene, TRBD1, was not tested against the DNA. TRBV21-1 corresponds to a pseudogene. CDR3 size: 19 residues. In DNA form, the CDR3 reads TGTGCCAGCAGCAAAGAGAGGGACACGTTTTCCGATCGGTGCCAGCCCCAGCATTTT. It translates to CASSKERDTFSDRCQPQHF.